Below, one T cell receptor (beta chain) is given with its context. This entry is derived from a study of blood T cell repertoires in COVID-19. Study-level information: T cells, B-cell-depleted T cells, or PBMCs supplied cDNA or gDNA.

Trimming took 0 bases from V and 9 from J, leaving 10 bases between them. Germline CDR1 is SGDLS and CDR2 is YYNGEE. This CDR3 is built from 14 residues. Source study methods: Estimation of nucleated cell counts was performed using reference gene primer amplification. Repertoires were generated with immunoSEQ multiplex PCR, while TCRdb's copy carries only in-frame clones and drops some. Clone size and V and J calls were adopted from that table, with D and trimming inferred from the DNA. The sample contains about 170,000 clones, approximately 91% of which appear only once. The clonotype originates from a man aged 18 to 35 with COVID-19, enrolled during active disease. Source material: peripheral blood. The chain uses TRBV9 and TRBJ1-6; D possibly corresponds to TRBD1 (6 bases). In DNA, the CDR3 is TGTGCCAGCAGCGTAGACAGGGTCGGTTCACCCCTCCACTTT. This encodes CASSVDRVGSPLHF.